The sequence of this T cell receptor (beta chain) was determined in a study of T cells in Graves' hyperthyroidism and ophthalmopathy. Broader study findings: Blood samples included most of the expanded thyroid clonotypes exceeding 0.001.

This clonotype has more than one count but fewer than ten. Its matching antigen is unknown. Germline trimming cut 3 bases from V and 7 bases from J; bases unmatched to any gene: 7. Germline V CDR1 and CDR2: SEHNR, FQNEAQ (reference sequence). The CDR3 loop spans 15 amino acids. The source material, RNA transcripts, was used to amplify TCR beta CDR3 regions. An initial round of RT-PCR targeting the TCR CDR3 relied on the HTBI primer set. TCRdb re-called the multiplex PCR reads through MiXCR, storing one row per CDR3 protein. The sample contains 600,000 to 800,000 distinct CDR3 sequences, approximately 36% of which appear only once.

The genes are TRBV7-9 and TRBJ2-7; 12 positions agree with TRBD2. This clonotype was obtained from a middle-aged woman with Graves' hyperthyroidism. The sample taken for sequencing was blood. CDR3 region: CASSFLAGGRNEQYF. The CDR3 DNA reads TGTGCCAGCAGCTTCCTAGCGGGGGGGCGGAATGAGCAGTACTTC.